This is a list of T cell receptor beta chains from one sample in a study of shared clonotypes between healthy human individuals. The method was immunoSEQ multiplex PCR; TCRdb's version includes in-frame clones alone and lacks a portion of them. Of about 460,000 clones detected, around 77% appear once; the ten largest clones hold around 12%. The sequencing sample was made of PBMCs. The receptors were sampled from a woman aged 40 to 50 in good health. Some clones in this sample may be carry-over from other donors' samples. Both conserved end residues are part of each CDR3. The D gene is left open where the match is weak. Rows give clone size only sometimes, using once, few, many, or a class for an expanded clone.

clone_size,v_call,j_call,d_call,cdr3_aa,cdr3_nt
-,TRBV9,TRBJ1-4,-,CASSVEAGGPTNEKLFF,TGTGCCAGCAGCGTAGAGGCCGGGGGGCCAACTAATGAAAAACTGTTTTTT
-,TRBV11-3,TRBJ2-7,TRBD2,CASSLAAGGTYEQYF,TGTGCCAGCAGCTTAGCGGCGGGAGGAACATACGAGCAGTACTTC
few,TRBV6-1,TRBJ2-7,-,CASGDVSYEQYF,TGTGCCAGCGGGGACGTATCCTACGAGCAGTACTTC
many,TRBV7-8,TRBJ2-7,-,CASSLESGEAYEQYF,TGTGCCAGCAGCTTAGAATCAGGAGAGGCCTACGAGCAGTACTTC
once,TRBV30,TRBJ1-2,-,CAWSVLRRWGYTF,TGTGCCTGGAGTGTTTTAAGGCGTTGGGGCTACACCTTC
-,TRBV7-2,TRBJ2-1,-,CASSLGPRPFF,TGTGCCAGCAGCTTAGGCCCTCGACCGTTCTTC
-,TRBV5-4,TRBJ2-5,TRBD2,CASSTGLAVQETQYF,TGTGCCAGCAGCACGGGACTAGCGGTCCAAGAGACCCAGTACTTC
-,TRBV19,TRBJ2-6,-,CATRAGGSSGANVLTF,TGTGCCACCAGAGCAGGTGGGAGCTCTGGGGCCAACGTCCTGACTTTC
-,TRBV5-5,TRBJ2-7,TRBD2,CASSLGLAGFYEQYF,TGTGCCAGCAGCTTGGGCCTAGCGGGTTTTTACGAGCAGTACTTC
-,TRBV5-4,TRBJ2-4,TRBD1,CASSLDRGYIQYF,TGTGCCAGCAGCTTGGACAGGGGATACATTCAGTACTTC
once,TRBV7-9,TRBJ1-1,TRBD1,CASSPRQGGAEAFF,TGTGCCAGCAGCCCCCGACAGGGTGGGGCTGAAGCTTTCTTT
-,TRBV21-1,TRBJ1-2,-,CASSKDRGLNYGYTF,TGTGCCAGCAGCAAAGACAGGGGCCTCAACTATGGCTACACCTTC
-,TRBV5-1,TRBJ1-1,-,CARAWCVSNTEAFF,TGCGCCAGAGCTTGGTGCGTTTCAAACACTGAAGCTTTCTTT
many,TRBV29-1,TRBJ1-1,TRBD1,CSVRTGGNTEAFF,TGCAGCGTTAGAACAGGGGGCAACACTGAAGCTTTCTTT
-,TRBV30,TRBJ1-2,-,CAWTTTGADYGYTF,TGTGCCTGGACTACAACGGGGGCCGACTATGGCTACACCTTC
-,TRBV28,TRBJ2-7,-,CASSPQHRSNTYEQYF,TGTGCCAGCAGTCCCCAACACCGCTCCAATACCTACGAGCAGTACTTC
-,TRBV9,TRBJ2-3,-,CASSEGRGTQYF,TGTGCCAGCAGCGAGGGGCGGGGTACGCAGTATTTT
-,TRBV4-1,TRBJ2-1,TRBD1,CASSHIRDRGYNEQFF,TGCGCCAGCAGCCACATCCGGGACAGGGGGTACAATGAGCAGTTCTTC
-,TRBV5-4,TRBJ2-1,-,CASSLSAVSSYNEQFF,TGTGCCAGCAGCTTGAGCGCGGTTAGCTCCTACAATGAGCAGTTCTTC